Presented here are 20 T cell receptor beta chains from one specimen sequenced in a study of identical twins. MiXCR, applied by TCRdb to the 5' RACE reads, yields one record per CDR3 protein. The sample yields 350,000 to 600,000 distinct CDR3 sequences, 13% to 15% seen once. These data also featured in a second study, about yellow fever vaccine responses in identical twins.

The sequenced sample consisted of CD4+ T cells sorted from blood. The source of these receptors is a woman between 18 and 29 years old in good health.

This clonotype was detected a few times. This chain connects TRBV6-2 or TRBV6-3 to TRBJ2-2, with TRBD1 as a possible D gene (6 bases). The CDR3 length is 15 residues. V lost 7 bases and J lost 5, with 17 bases in between. Germline-derived CDR1 and CDR2 are MNHEY and SVGEGT. The CDR3 DNA reads TGTGCCAGCATCGGGTATCAGGGGCGAACCGGGGAGCTGTTTTTT. Its translation is CASIGYQGRTGELFF.

V is TRBV2 and J is TRBJ2-3, with D maybe TRBD2 (6 bases). This CDR3 region has 15 residues. Germline values: CDR1 SNHLY, CDR2 FYNNEI. The V end lost 1 base, the J end lost 4 bases, and 12 bases lay between the germline ends. CDR3 nucleotide sequence: TGTGCCAGCAGTGAAGAGGGCCTAGCGTCAGATACGCAGTATTTT. Its protein is CASSEEGLASDTQYF. The full variable domain, its missing parts supplied by reference TRBV2 and TRBJ2-3, is EPEVTQTPSHQVTQMGQEVILRCVPISNHLYFYWYRQILGQKVEFLVSFYNNEISEKSEIFDDQFSVERPDGSNFTLKIRSTKLEDSAMYFCASSEEGLASDTQYFGPGTRLTVL.

The sample holds a few counts of this clonotype. The chain is built from TRBV7-2 and TRBJ1-2; D might be TRBD1 (5 bases). Looked up from germline, CDR1 is SGHTA and CDR2 is FQGNSA. V was clipped by 3 bases and J by 3 bases, with 17 bases between them. This CDR3 is built from 16 residues. The CDR3 sequence: CASSLGIGAGDYGYTF. The CDR3 DNA is TGTGCCAGCAGCTTGGGGATCGGGGCGGGGGACTATGGCTACACCTTC.

The V call is TRBV5-1, the J call TRBJ2-2; no reliable D call. From germline, CDR1 is SGHRS and CDR2 YFSETQ. This CDR3 contains 13 residues. V was pared by 0 bases and J by 7 bases, with 7 bases between. The CDR3 region has the DNA TGCGCCAGCAGCTTGGGAGGTTTCGGGGAGCTGTTTTTT. This translates into CASSLGGFGELFF.

The CDR3 DNA is TGTGCCAGCAGTGCGACACCCTCTGAGGGTGGCTACACCTTC. Protein product: CASSATPSEGGYTF. The rearrangement uses TRBV12-3 or TRBV12-4 and TRBJ1-2; D not resolved. V shed 5 bases and J shed 7 bases, with 17 bases lying between them. There are 14 residues in the CDR3.

The CDR3 nucleotides are TGTGCCAGCAGTTTAAGGGGGACCTTAGAGGGCTCAAATGAGCAGTTCTTC. As protein: CASSLRGTLEGSNEQFF. The genes are TRBV12-3 or TRBV12-4 and TRBJ2-1, with TRBD1 as a possible D gene (6 bases). The CDR3 spans 17 residues. V lost 2 bases, J lost 7 bases, and 21 bases lay in between.

The V call is TRBV6-5, the J call TRBJ2-7, with 10 bases aligning to TRBD1. V was pared by 1 base and J by 5 bases, with 11 bases of the junction left unmatched. Looked up from germline, CDR1 is MNHEY and CDR2 is SVGAGI. This CDR3 spans 17 amino acids. This CDR3 reads CASSYLDPGQGRHEQYF. The DNA of the CDR3 is TGTGCCAGCAGTTACTTAGACCCGGGACAGGGGAGACACGAGCAGTACTTC.

The table lists this clonotype with a few counts. The rearrangement links TRBV29-1 to TRBJ2-2; the match to TRBD1 covers 12 bases. CDR3 length equals 15 residues. After removal of 4 bases from V and 7 bases from J, the junction contained 7 bases not matched to a gene. Per the germline V gene, CDR1 is SQVTM and CDR2 is ANQGSEA. The CDR3 region has the DNA TGCAGCGTTGTTGGGGACAGGGGGCTCGGCGGGGAGCTGTTTTTT. Residues: CSVVGDRGLGGELFF.

The CDR3 sequence is CSATGQDNSPLHF. The CDR3 region has the DNA TGCAGTGCTACGGGACAGGATAATTCACCCCTCCACTTT. The chain has TRBV20-1 and TRBJ1-6; 8 bases fit TRBD1. The CDR3 is 13 amino acids. V trimming: 4 bases; J trimming: 5 bases; junction bases outside the gene matches: 1. Per the germline V gene, CDR1 is DFQATT and CDR2 is SNEGSKA (reference sequence).

The V and J genes are TRBV11-2 and TRBJ2-3; possible D gene TRBD1, 6 bases. Trimming removed 0 bases at V and 6 bases at J, with 19 bases between. CDR3 length: 17 residues. Per germline, CDR1 SGHAT and CDR2 FQNNGV. The CDR3 spells CASSLDRGKRLSDTQYF. The CDR3 bases are TGTGCCAGCAGCTTAGACAGGGGAAAGCGCTTGTCTGATACGCAGTATTTT.

This clonotype occurred once. The V call is TRBV5-6, the J call TRBJ2-2; 7 bases match TRBD2. The CDR3 consists of 15 residues. Germline assignment: CDR1 SGHDT and CDR2 YYEEEE. The V segment lost 4 bases and the J segment 6 bases; nucleotides outside the gene matches: 9. The CDR3 sequence is CASSRPGGGAGELFF. DNA of the CDR3: TGTGCCAGCAGCCGTCCGGGGGGAGGGGCCGGGGAGCTGTTTTTT.

This sequence joins TRBV28 and TRBJ2-3, with 12 bases matching TRBD1. This CDR3 comprises 18 residues. J was trimmed by 1 base and V by 7 bases; bases with no gene match: 12. Germline V gives CDR1 MDHEN, CDR2 SYDVKM. The CDR3 DNA follows: TGTGCCAGCACCTCTTGGGACAGGGGGCGCTTTGGCACAGATACGCAGTATTTT. Protein product: CASTSWDRGRFGTDTQYF. The whole variable domain, remainder taken from reference TRBV28 and TRBJ2-3, is DVKVTQSSRYLVKRTGEKVFLECVQDMDHENMFWYRQDPGLGLRLIYFSYDVKMKEKGDIPEGYSVSREKKERFSLILESASTNQTSMYLCASTSWDRGRFGTDTQYFGPGTRLTVL.

The chain combines TRBV5-5 with TRBJ1-1; perhaps TRBD1 as D (6 bases). Germline CDR1 is SGHKS and CDR2 is YYEKEE (reference sequence). The CDR3 is 14 residues long. V lost 5 bases, J lost 3 bases, and 14 bases lay in between. This chain's CDR3 is CASSFPRQDTEAFF. In DNA form, the CDR3 reads TGTGCCAGCAGTTTCCCCCGACAGGACACTGAAGCTTTCTTT. The full variable domain, its missing parts supplied by reference TRBV5-5 and TRBJ1-1, is DAGVTQSPTHLIKTRGQQVTLRCSPISGHKSVSWYQQVLGQGPQFIFQYYEKEERGRGNFPDRFSARQFPNYSSELNVNALLLGDSALYLCASSFPRQDTEAFFGQGTRLTVV.

This clonotype came up many times. The gene calls are TRBV28 and TRBJ1-1; 9 bases agree with TRBD1. J lost 10 bases, V lost 6 bases, and 9 bases had no gene match. CDR3 length: 13 amino acids. Looked up from germline, CDR1 is MDHEN and CDR2 is SYDVKM. The CDR3 sequence is CASRLDRGSIAFF. The CDR3 nucleotides read TGTGCCAGCAGACTTGACAGGGGGAGTATAGCTTTCTTT.

The chain has TRBV7-2 and TRBJ2-5, with no clear D. The CDR3 contains 13 residues. V dropped 4 bases and J dropped 11 bases, with 17 bases sitting between them. Germline V CDR1 and CDR2: SGHTA, FQGNSA. This chain's CDR3 is CASSSVRDGTQYF. In DNA form, the CDR3 reads TGTGCCAGCAGCTCGGTGAGAGACGGCACACAGTACTTC.

This clonotype came up a few times. This chain connects TRBV30 to TRBJ2-5, with 7 bases that match TRBD1. Looked up from germline, CDR1 is GTSNPN and CDR2 is SVGIG (reference sequence). V was clipped by 2 bases and J by 2 bases; unmatched bases: 2. This CDR3 has 13 amino acids. The CDR3 loop is CAWSRDRQETQYF. Here the CDR3 DNA reads TGTGCCTGGAGTCGGGACAGACAAGAGACCCAGTACTTC.

There are a few counts of this clonotype. V and J are TRBV15 and TRBJ2-3, with D unresolved. V was clipped by 1 base and J by 1 base, with 12 bases between them. The CDR3 loop spans 16 amino acids. Germline CDR1 LNHNV, CDR2 YYDKDF (reference sequence). CDR3 in amino acids: CATSRVPSMGTDTQYF. The CDR3 nucleotides are TGTGCCACCAGCAGAGTCCCCAGCATGGGCACAGATACGCAGTATTTT.

The rearrangement joins TRBV6-2 or TRBV6-3 to TRBJ1-5, with TRBD1 identical over 7 bases. Unmatched junction bases numbered 8, after V lost 6 bases and J lost 3 bases. The germline V gene has CDR1 MNHEY and CDR2 SVGEGT. There are 15 residues in the CDR3. The CDR3 nucleotides are TGTGCCAGCAGCAGAGCGGACAGGTTCAATCAGCCCCAGCATTTT. Translation: CASSRADRFNQPQHF.

The chain employs TRBV20-1 and TRBJ2-7; 13 bases match TRBD2. Germline-derived CDR1 and CDR2 are DFQATT and SNEGSKA (reference sequence). The CDR3 length is 17 residues. The V and J ends lost 5 bases and 0 bases, in that order; junction bases with no gene match: 10. CDR3 protein: CSAPPGLAGPSSYEQYF. CDR3 sequence (DNA): TGCAGTGCTCCCCCGGGACTAGCGGGACCGAGCTCCTACGAGCAGTACTTC.

The CDR3: CCFRGLAGGPNYEQYF. CDR3 in DNA: TGCTGTTTCAGGGGACTAGCGGGAGGGCCAAACTACGAGCAGTACTTC. The rearrangement joins TRBV20-1 to TRBJ2-7; 16 bases line up with TRBD2. Per germline, CDR1 DFQATT and CDR2 SNEGSKA (reference sequence). This CDR3 region has 16 residues.